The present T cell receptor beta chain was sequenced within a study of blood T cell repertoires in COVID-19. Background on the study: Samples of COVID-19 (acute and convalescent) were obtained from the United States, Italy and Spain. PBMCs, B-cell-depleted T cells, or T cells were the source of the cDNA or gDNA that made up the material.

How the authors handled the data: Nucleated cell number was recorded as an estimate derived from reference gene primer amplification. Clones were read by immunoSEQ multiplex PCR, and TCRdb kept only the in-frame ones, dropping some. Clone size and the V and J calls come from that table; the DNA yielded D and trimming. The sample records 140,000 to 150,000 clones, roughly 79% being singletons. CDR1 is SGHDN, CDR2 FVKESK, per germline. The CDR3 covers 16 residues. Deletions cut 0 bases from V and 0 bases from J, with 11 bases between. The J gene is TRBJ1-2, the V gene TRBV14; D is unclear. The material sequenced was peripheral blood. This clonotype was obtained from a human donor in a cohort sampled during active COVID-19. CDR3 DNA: TGTGCCAGCAGCCAAGACCTGACAACAGCTAACTATGGCTACACCTTC. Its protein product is CASSQDLTTANYGYTF.